This entry lists 20 T cell receptor beta chains sequenced from one sample in a study of graft-versus-host responses after intestinal transplantation (TCRdb year 2021). Libraries were constructed by the immunoSEQ multiplex PCR assay. TCRdb took over this immuneACCESS table, retaining in-frame rearrangements with V and J assigned. Such tables are incomplete; in checked studies, under half of the missing clones stem from an unresolved V gene, and the remainder is unexplained. The sample table shows tens of thousands of clones, and approximately 88% are seen once. The top ten hold approximately 0.46% of the sample. Their specific antigens are unknown. The time point tag for this specimen amounts to: cells obtained before transplantation from donor or recipient. Sequences were derived from unstimulated CD4+ T cells sorted from spleen or lymph node cells, sampled before transplant. These receptors were taken from a human donor who was the organ donor for an intestinal transplant.

In this sample, this clone turned up a few times. The chain employs TRBV6-1 and TRBJ2-3; 7 nucleotides match TRBD2. From germline, CDR1 is MNHNS and CDR2 SASEGT. Trimming removed 5 bases from V and 6 bases from J; junction bases left unmatched: 11. The CDR3 is 15 residues long. CDR3 sequence (DNA): TGTGCCAGCAGTAATGGGGGGAGGGCGGCGGATACGCAGTATTTT. Translated, it gives CASSNGGRAADTQYF.

V usage is TRBV4-3 and J usage is TRBJ1-1; D gene unclear. Germline loops: CDR1 LGHNA, CDR2 YSLEER. The V and J ends lost 2 bases and 0 bases respectively, with 10 bases between them. This CDR3 has 15 residues. The CDR3 region has the DNA TGCGCCAGCAGCCAAAGCCCGAACTTGAACACTGAAGCTTTCTTT. This sequence encodes CASSQSPNLNTEAFF.

The gene calls are TRBV6-1 and TRBJ1-5, with TRBD1 matching 8 bases. V gave up 3 bases and J gave up 7 bases; unmatched junction bases: 5. CDR3 size: 14 residues. Germline V CDR1 and CDR2: MNHNS, SASEGT. CDR3 nucleotide sequence: TGTGCCAGCAGTGAGACAGGGGCACGGCAGCCCCAGCATTTT. It specifies CASSETGARQPQHF.

The V call is TRBV7-8, the J call TRBJ2-1; 10 positions agree with TRBD2. Germline-derived CDR1 and CDR2 are SGHVS and FQNEAQ. The CDR3 is 16 residues long. V lost 8 bases and J lost 10; bases outside the gene matches: 17. CDR3 nucleotide sequence: TGTGCCAGCCGGTGGGGAGGACTAGCGGATATCAGGGAGCAGTTCTTC. Protein sequence: CASRWGGLADIREQFF.

The rearrangement joins TRBV6-6 to TRBJ2-7; tentative D call: TRBD1 (5 bases). CDR1 is MNHNY and CDR2 is SVGAGI in the germline V gene (reference sequence). This CDR3 is built from 13 residues. With 4 bases removed from V and 2 bases from J, the gap between germline ends came to 9 bases. The CDR3 region has the DNA TGTGCCAGCAGTTTGGACAAAACCTACGAGCAGTACTTC. Protein product: CASSLDKTYEQYF.

The chain is built from TRBV5-1 and TRBJ2-5, with D hard to call. CDR3 length: 15 amino acids. The germline CDR1 and CDR2 sequences are SGHRS and YFSETQ. The V end lost 6 bases, the J end lost 5 bases, and 20 bases lay between the germline ends. The CDR3: CASNRGDRDGETQYF. The CDR3 nucleotides are TGCGCCAGCAACCGAGGAGACCGAGACGGGGAGACCCAGTACTTC.

Worth noting for this clone: Other DNA sequences in this sample translate to the same CDR3. This chain joins TRBV7-7 and TRBJ2-1; 10 bases line up with TRBD2. CDR1 and CDR2 (germline): SSHAT, FNYEAQ (reference sequence). Trimming cost V 5 bases and J 15 bases; bases outside gene matches: 10. The CDR3 runs to 13 residues. The CDR3 loop reads CASSIRLAGALFF. The CDR3 DNA is TGTGCCAGCAGCATACGGCTAGCGGGGGCACTGTTCTTC.

In regard to this clone: The same CDR3 is also encoded by other DNA sequences in this sample. J is TRBJ1-1 and V is TRBV29-1, with D tentatively TRBD1 (5 bases). Between the trimmed V and J ends, which lost 3 bases and 0 bases, there was a span of 8 bases. Germline CDR1 is SQVTM and CDR2 is ANQGSEA. The CDR3 has 13 amino acids. CDR3 DNA sequence: TGCAGCGTTGAGGGACGGATGAACACTGAAGCTTTCTTT. Protein sequence: CSVEGRMNTEAFF.

The chain couples TRBV7-2 to TRBJ2-1, with unresolved D. The ends were cut back, 4 bases at V and 9 bases at J, with 10 bases in the middle. Germline V gives CDR1 SGHTA, CDR2 FQGNSA. The CDR3 is 12 residues long. The CDR3 loop is CASSSPLTEQFF. The CDR3 region has the DNA TGTGCCAGCAGCTCCCCTTTGACTGAGCAGTTCTTC.

The chain uses TRBV4-3 and TRBJ2-5; TRBD1 agrees at 9 bases. Germline V gives CDR1 LGHNA, CDR2 YSLEER. Trimming cost V 0 bases and J 5 bases; bases outside gene matches: 4. The length of the CDR3 is 15 residues. The CDR3 sequence is CASSQEQGAWETQYF. Here the CDR3 DNA reads TGCGCCAGCAGCCAAGAACAGGGGGCTTGGGAGACCCAGTACTTC.

The V gene is TRBV6-5, the J gene TRBJ2-5; weak D call: TRBD1 (6 bases). Germline CDR1 is MNHEY and CDR2 is SVGAGI. The germline V and J ends were trimmed by 1 base and 8 bases, with 20 bases remaining between them. The CDR3 runs to 16 residues. This chain's CDR3 is CASSYYREDRGRTQYF. As DNA, the CDR3 is TGTGCCAGCAGTTACTATAGAGAGGATAGGGGGAGAACCCAGTACTTC.

V usage is TRBV19 and J usage is TRBJ1-6; weak D call: TRBD1 (6 bases). The V gene's germline CDR1 is LNHDA and CDR2 SQIVND (reference sequence). The V and J ends lost 7 bases and 0 bases respectively, with 7 bases between them. The CDR3 loop spans 14 amino acids. CDR3 loop: CASKDSSYNSPLHF. Written as DNA, the CDR3 is TGTGCCAGTAAGGACAGCTCCTATAATTCACCCCTCCACTTT.

The CDR3 reads CASTQGRYTF. The CDR3 nucleotides are TGTGCCAGCACCCAGGGCCGCTACACCTTC. The chain couples TRBV6-5 to TRBJ1-2; D may be TRBD1 (5 bases). CDR1 is MNHEY and CDR2 is SVGAGI in the germline V gene. Trimming pared 7 bases from V and 9 bases from J, leaving 9 bases between. The CDR3 contains 10 residues.

The chain has TRBV18 and TRBJ1-1; D is perhaps TRBD1 (5 bases). This CDR3 spans 13 amino acids. Per germline, CDR1 KGHSH and CDR2 LQKENI. The V gene lost 6 bases and the J gene lost 1 base, with 9 bases spanning the gap. CDR3 DNA: TGTGCCAGCTCTCATGACAGGAACACTGAAGCTTTCTTT. Its translation: CASSHDRNTEAFF.

J is TRBJ1-4 and V is TRBV7-2, with 8 bases that match TRBD1. Germline loops: CDR1 SGHTA, CDR2 FQGNSA. Trimming cost V 5 bases and J 10 bases; bases outside gene matches: 15. This CDR3 is 16 amino acids long. This chain's CDR3 is CASSPQMTGVARKLFF. The DNA for the CDR3 is TGTGCCAGCAGCCCGCAGATGACAGGGGTTGCCAGAAAACTGTTTTTT.

The rearrangement joins TRBV14 to TRBJ1-2; 7 nucleotides match TRBD1. The CDR3 sequence is 15 residues long. Germline CDR1 reads SGHDN; CDR2 reads FVKESK. V lost 4 bases to trimming and J lost 4 bases; unmatched junction nucleotides: 9. The DNA for the CDR3 is TGTGCCAGCAGCCGCCAGGAAGGGGGCGGCTATGGCTACACCTTC. Translation gives CASSRQEGGGYGYTF.

The genes are TRBV6-1 and TRBJ1-5, with a tentative D call TRBD1 (5 bases). The V end was cut by 6 bases, the J end by 5 bases, with 17 bases between. This CDR3 spans 15 amino acids. Germline V gives CDR1 MNHNS, CDR2 SASEGT. The CDR3 region is CASRGRRGGDQPQHF. The CDR3 nucleotides read TGTGCCAGCAGGGGGAGACGGGGCGGAGATCAGCCCCAGCATTTT.

About this clone: Germline is not matched at one junction end, which may reflect a read error. This rearrangement joins TRBV6-1 to TRBJ2-1, with D maybe TRBD2 (5 bases). The CDR3 loop spans 15 amino acids. Germline CDR1 MNHNS, CDR2 SASEGT. CDR3: CASRRTDEGYNGQFF. In nucleotides, the CDR3 is TGTGCCAGCAGAAGGACGGATGAGGGATACAATGGGCAGTTCTTC.

This clone was observed a single time. This chain joins TRBV5-4 and TRBJ1-2; 8 bases are shared with TRBD1. V lost 5 bases and J lost 8; bases outside the gene matches: 14. CDR3 length equals 15 residues. Germline V lookup: CDR1 SGHNT, CDR2 YYREEE (reference sequence). CDR3 DNA sequence: TGTGCCAGCAGTGGACAGGGCGGTAATATGGCGGGCTACACCTTC. Its protein product is CASSGQGGNMAGYTF.

This chain links TRBV7-8 with TRBJ1-1; 7 bases line up with TRBD1. The CDR3 is made up of 14 amino acids. CDR1 SGHVS and CDR2 FQNEAQ come from the germline V gene. The J segment lost 0 bases and the V segment lost 5 bases, leaving 3 bases of the junction unmatched. In nucleotides, the CDR3 is TGTGCCAGCAGCGCGACAGGGTTGAACACTGAAGCTTTCTTT. This encodes CASSATGLNTEAFF.